This T cell receptor beta chain was sequenced in a study of cytotoxic CD8 clonotypes in ibrutinib-treated CLL. Study-level results: Public clonotypes occurred uncommonly; on treatment, they contracted or remained stable. The study found baseline clonality above age-matched healthy donors, tracking circulating CD8+ T-cell counts.

V was clipped by 1 base and J by 4 bases; unmatched bases: 6. The CDR3 runs to 16 residues. In germline, CDR1 is MGHRA, CDR2 YSYEKL. Repertoires were generated with immunoSEQ multiplex PCR, while TCRdb's copy carries only in-frame clones and drops some. The sample records 55,000 to 85,000 clones, approximately 90% being singletons. Notes on this clone: The antigen remains unidentified.

The chain employs TRBV4-1 and TRBJ2-1, with 8 nucleotides matching TRBD2. The TCR sequence derives from a human donor with chronic lymphocytic leukemia. The specimen was PBMCs, collected after 12 months of ibrutinib treatment. Here the CDR3 reads CASSQVSGSVYNEQFF. CDR3 DNA sequence: TGCGCCAGCAGCCAAGTCAGCGGGAGTGTTTACAATGAGCAGTTCTTC.